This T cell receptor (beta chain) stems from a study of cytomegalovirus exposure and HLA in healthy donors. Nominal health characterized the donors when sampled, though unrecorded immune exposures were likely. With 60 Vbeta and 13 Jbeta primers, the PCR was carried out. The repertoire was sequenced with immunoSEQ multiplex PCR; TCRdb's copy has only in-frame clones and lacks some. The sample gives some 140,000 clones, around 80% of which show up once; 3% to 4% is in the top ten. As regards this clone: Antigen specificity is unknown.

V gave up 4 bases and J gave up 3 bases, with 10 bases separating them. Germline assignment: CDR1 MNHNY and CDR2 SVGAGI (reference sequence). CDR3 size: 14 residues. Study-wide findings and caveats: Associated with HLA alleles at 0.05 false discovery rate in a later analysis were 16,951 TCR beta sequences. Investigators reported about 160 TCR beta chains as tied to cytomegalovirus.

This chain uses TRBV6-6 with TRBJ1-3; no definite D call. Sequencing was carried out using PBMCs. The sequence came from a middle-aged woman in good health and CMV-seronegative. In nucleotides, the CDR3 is TGTGCCAGCAGTTCCTACGAGGGTGGAAACACCATATATTTT. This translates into CASSSYEGGNTIYF.